These T cell receptor beta chains were read from a single sample in a study of T cells in Graves' hyperthyroidism and ophthalmopathy. MiXCR, applied by TCRdb to the multiplex PCR reads, yields one record per CDR3 protein. The table has about 570,000 distinct CDR3 sequences, 46% seen once. Source material: peripheral blood or thyroid tissue (not recorded which). The receptors were gathered from an adult woman with Graves' disease, either hyperthyroidism or ophthalmopathy (not recorded which). Both conserved end residues are part of each CDR3. D genes are given only for firm matches. Where a row states a size, it is once, few, many or the class of an expanded clone; other rows omit it.

CDR3 DNA	CDR3 protein	clone size	D gene	V gene	J gene
TGCGCCAGCAGCTTAAACCGACAGGGGGAGCTGTTTTTT	CASSLNRQGELFF	-	-	TRBV5-1	TRBJ2-2
TGTGCCAGCAGTTTCCCGAGAAGGGGTGCTTCACCCCTCCACTTT	CASSFPRRGASPLHF	-	-	TRBV7-9	TRBJ1-6
TGTGCCATCAGTGAGAAACAGTTGAACACTGAAGCTTTCTTT	CAISEKQLNTEAFF	many	-	TRBV10-3	TRBJ1-1
TGTGCCAGCAGTGAGGTGAATCAGCCCCAGCATTTT	CASSEVNQPQHF	many	-	TRBV6-1	TRBJ1-5
TGTGCCAGCAGTTACACCCGGGACGCCTACGAGCAGTACTTC	CASSYTRDAYEQYF	many	-	TRBV6-5	TRBJ2-7
TGTGCCAGCAGTGAAGCCCAGGGCAACAATCAGCCCCAGCATTTT	CASSEAQGNNQPQHF	-	-	TRBV25-1	TRBJ1-5
TGTGCCATCAGTGACCAGGGGGCCGGTAATGAAAAACTGTTTTTT	CAISDQGAGNEKLFF	-	TRBD1	TRBV10-3	TRBJ1-4
TGTGCCAGCAGCTTATCTCTGGAAGTGAGTACCTTC	CASSLSLEVSTF	many	-	TRBV7-9	TRBJ1-2
TGTGCCAGCAGTGAACAGGGGGGGATTAGCAATCAGCCCCAGCATTTT	CASSEQGGISNQPQHF	-	TRBD1	TRBV2	TRBJ1-5
TGTGCCAGTAGTGCCGGCCGGGAAGGGTCCGAGCAGTACTTC	CASSAGREGSEQYF	-	-	TRBV19	TRBJ2-7
TGTGCCAGCAGCCCCTACGGGGGCCTGGGGCGGAATTCACCCCTCCACTTT	CASSPYGGLGRNSPLHF	many	-	TRBV5-6	TRBJ1-6
TGTGCCAGCAGCTTAGTAGTGGAAACAGGTGGCTATGGCTACACCTTC	CASSLVVETGGYGYTF	-	-	TRBV7-8	TRBJ1-2
TGTGCCAGCAGCTTGGCCATTCACAGGGGCGTTGTCGAGCAGTACTTC	CASSLAIHRGVVEQYF	many	TRBD1	TRBV5-6	TRBJ2-7
TGTGCCATCAGTGAGCGGGGCTCTTCACGGGTGAACACTGAAGCTTTCTTT	CAISERGSSRVNTEAFF	-	-	TRBV10-3	TRBJ1-1
TGTGCCAGCAGCTTAGCTCCTAGCAGCTACGAGCAGTACTTC	CASSLAPSSYEQYF	-	-	TRBV7-2	TRBJ2-7
TGTGCCAGCAGCTTGTCCCCCGACCCTGGTGCCTATAATTCACCCCTCCACTTT	CASSLSPDPGAYNSPLHF	-	-	TRBV25-1	TRBJ1-6
TGTGCCAGCAGTTACTGGCGCGGGGGTGAAAAACTGTTTTTT	CASSYWRGGEKLFF	-	-	TRBV2	TRBJ1-4
TGCGCCAGCAGCCCCACTAGCGGGGCGTACTCTGGGGCCAACGTCCTGACTTTC	CASSPTSGAYSGANVLTF	-	TRBD2	TRBV4-1	TRBJ2-6
TGTGCCAGCAGCGTACGTCTAGGGATGATGGAGACCCAGTACTTC	CASSVRLGMMETQYF	once	-	TRBV6-6	TRBJ2-5
TGCAGCGGTAGACAGGGGAATGAAAAACTGTTTTTT	CSGRQGNEKLFF	many	TRBD1	TRBV29-1	TRBJ1-4
TGTGCCAGCAGCCGGGACATTGAAGCTTTCTTT	CASSRDIEAFF	-	-	TRBV14	TRBJ1-1
TGTGCCACCAGCAGAGTGGGGCTGGCGGATTCACCCCTCCACTTT	CATSRVGLADSPLHF	once	-	TRBV15	TRBJ1-6
TGTGCCAGTAGAACAGGGGTACGCACCGGGGAGCTGTTTTTT	CASRTGVRTGELFF	few	TRBD1	TRBV19	TRBJ2-2
TGTGCCAGCAGCTTACGGTCCCAATCCTACGAGCAGTACTTC	CASSLRSQSYEQYF	many	-	TRBV7-8	TRBJ2-7
TGTGCCAGCAGTGAAGAGGGGGCGCGGGGAGAGAACACTGAAGCTTTCTTT	CASSEEGARGENTEAFF	-	TRBD1	TRBV2	TRBJ1-1
TGTGCCAGCAGCCGAGGACAGAAAGAGACCCAGTACTTC	CASSRGQKETQYF	once	-	TRBV7-2	TRBJ2-5
TGTGCCAGCAGGCGGGGCCCGACAGGGTCGGCTTTCTTT	CASRRGPTGSAFF	-	TRBD1	TRBV7-3	TRBJ1-1
TGCAGCGTTGGTAGTAACTATGGCTACACCTTC	CSVGSNYGYTF	few	-	TRBV29-1	TRBJ1-2
TGCGCCAGCAGCTCCCTTGGGGTCGGGAGTTCACCCCTCCACTTT	CASSSLGVGSSPLHF	-	-	TRBV5-1	TRBJ1-6
TGTGCCAGCAGTTACCCGCCGGGCCAAGCGTTTATAGCAAATCAGCCCCAGCATTTT	CASSYPPGQAFIANQPQHF	-	-	TRBV6-2/TRBV6-3	TRBJ1-5
TGTGCCAGCAGCGTAGCGGGGGTAGGGGCGGACGAGCAGTACTTC	CASSVAGVGADEQYF	many	-	TRBV9	TRBJ2-7
TGTGCCAGCAGCCGGACTAGCGGGAGGGCCTGGGAGACCCAGTACTTC	CASSRTSGRAWETQYF	many	TRBD2	TRBV7-2	TRBJ2-5
TGTGCCACCAGCAGCTTGCTGGGGGCAATGGGGAATTCACCCCTCCACTTT	CATSSLLGAMGNSPLHF	once	-	TRBV15	TRBJ1-6
TGCGCCAGCAGATCTGGGACCTTCCAAGAGACCCAGTACTTC	CASRSGTFQETQYF	-	-	TRBV10-2	TRBJ2-5
TGCAGCGATGGAGCTGGGGACATGAACACTGAAGCTTTCTTT	CSDGAGDMNTEAFF	once	-	TRBV29-1	TRBJ1-1
TGTGCCAGCAGCGTAACGGGGACGTATCTTAGAGGGGGCTACACCTTC	CASSVTGTYLRGGYTF	many	-	TRBV9	TRBJ1-2
TGTGCCAGCAGTTTAGTCGGGGATAATTCACCCCTCCACTTT	CASSLVGDNSPLHF	many	-	TRBV12-3/TRBV12-4	TRBJ1-6
TGCAGTGCTAGAGACTGGTCACTGGAAAAACTGTTTTTT	CSARDWSLEKLFF	-	-	TRBV20-1	TRBJ1-4
TGTGCCAGCAGTGAATGGCAGTCCTACGAGCAGTACTTC	CASSEWQSYEQYF	many	-	TRBV25-1	TRBJ2-7
TGTGCCAGCAGTTTGAACAGTGGAAACACCATATATTTT	CASSLNSGNTIYF	many	-	TRBV12-3/TRBV12-4	TRBJ1-3